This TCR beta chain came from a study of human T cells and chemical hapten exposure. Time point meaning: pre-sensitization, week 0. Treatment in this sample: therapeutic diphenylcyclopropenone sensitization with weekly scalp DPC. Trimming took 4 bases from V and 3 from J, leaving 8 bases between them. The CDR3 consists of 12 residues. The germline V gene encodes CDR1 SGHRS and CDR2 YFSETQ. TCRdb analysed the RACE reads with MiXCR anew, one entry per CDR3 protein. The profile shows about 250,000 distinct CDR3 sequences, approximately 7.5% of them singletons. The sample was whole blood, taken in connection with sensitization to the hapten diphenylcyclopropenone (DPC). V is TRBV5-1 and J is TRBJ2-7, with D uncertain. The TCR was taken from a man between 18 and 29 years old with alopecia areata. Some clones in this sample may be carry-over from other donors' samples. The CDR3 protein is CASSEDLYEQYF. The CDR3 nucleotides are TGCGCCAGCAGCGAAGACCTCTACGAGCAGTACTTC.